The next 5 T cell receptor beta chains were all read from a single sample in a study of response to subunit inactivated influenza vaccine. In TCRdb, the RT-PCR reads were re-called with MiXCR into one record per CDR3 protein. The sample holds 590,000 or so distinct CDR3 sequences, 14% seen once. Specimen: PBMCs from blood, collected 14 to 15 days before vaccination. The receptors derive from a man in his fifties who received an inactivated influenza vaccine.

This chain connects TRBV4-3 to TRBJ2-1; unclear D gene. V was trimmed by 3 bases and J by 0 bases, leaving 9 bases between them. Germline V CDR1 and CDR2: LGHNA, YSLEER. CDR3 length: 15 amino acids. The CDR3, as DNA: TGCGCCAGCAGCCATACCCCCAGCTCCTACAATGAGCAGTTCTTC. This encodes CASSHTPSSYNEQFF.

This clonotype was observed a handful of times. This chain joins TRBV20-1 and TRBJ2-7; D is possibly TRBD1 or TRBD2 (5 bases each). Between the trimmed V and J ends, which lost 1 base and 0 bases, there was a span of 7 bases. Looked up from germline, CDR1 is DFQATT and CDR2 is SNEGSKA (reference sequence). CDR3 length equals 13 residues. CDR3 in amino acids: CSARGDGSYEQYF. CDR3 sequence (DNA): TGCAGTGCTAGAGGGGACGGCTCCTACGAGCAGTACTTC.

The rearrangement joins TRBV2 to TRBJ1-5, with TRBD1 identical over 8 bases. The CDR3 length is 15 residues. Germline lookup yields CDR1 SNHLY and CDR2 FYNNEI. Germline trimming cut 3 bases from V and 5 bases from J; bases unmatched to any gene: 6. The CDR3 loop reads CASSDQGQGHQPQHF. As DNA, the CDR3 is TGTGCCAGCAGTGACCAAGGACAGGGCCATCAGCCCCAGCATTTT.

J is TRBJ2-7 and V is TRBV19, with no clear D. Germline CDR1 LNHDA, CDR2 SQIVND (reference sequence). This CDR3 has 13 amino acids. V was clipped by 4 bases and J by 3 bases, with 10 bases between them. The CDR3 loop is CASSRGGNYEQYF. Here the CDR3 DNA reads TGTGCCAGTAGTAGGGGTGGGAACTACGAGCAGTACTTC.

The chain recombines TRBV27 with TRBJ2-7; 10 bases align to TRBD1. Trimming cost V 6 bases and J 2 bases; bases outside gene matches: 4. CDR3 length: 14 amino acids. Germline values: CDR1 MNHEY, CDR2 SMNVEV (reference sequence). The CDR3 reads CASRTGGLAYEQYF. The DNA of the CDR3 is TGTGCCAGCAGGACAGGGGGCCTGGCCTACGAGCAGTACTTC.